These 31 T cell receptor beta chains share one sample of origin, sequenced in a study of response to subunit inactivated influenza vaccine. TCRdb called the RT-PCR reads again in MiXCR, with one record for every CDR3 protein. The table lists hundreds of thousands of distinct CDR3 sequences, approximately 12% of them singletons. The sequences come from PBMCs from blood, collected on the day of vaccination. These receptor sequences come from a man aged 50-59 years who received an inactivated influenza vaccine.

This clonotype was seen repeatedly, ten times or more. V and J are TRBV14 and TRBJ1-1; no clear D gene. The germline V gene encodes CDR1 SGHDN and CDR2 FVKESK. V was trimmed by 3 bases and J by 5 bases, leaving 10 bases between them. The length of the CDR3 is 13 residues. The CDR3 DNA sequence: TGTGCCAGCAGCCAGGGCCGAAAGACTGAAGCTTTCTTT. It specifies CASSQGRKTEAFF.

This clonotype has just one count. The V gene is TRBV20-1, the J gene TRBJ2-3, with D perhaps matching TRBD2 (6 bases). The CDR3 totals 14 residues. Trimming removed 6 bases from V and 3 bases from J, with 16 bases in between. Germline V gene data show CDR1 as DFQATT and CDR2 as SNEGSKA (reference sequence). The DNA of the CDR3 is TGCAGTGCCCCCGGCTGGAGCGGGACAGATACGCAGTATTTT. Protein: CSAPGWSGTDTQYF.

The J gene is TRBJ2-7, the V gene TRBV6-1; D gene uncertain. The ends were cut back, 6 bases at V and 4 bases at J, with 4 bases in the middle. CDR1 is MNHNS, CDR2 SASEGT, per germline. The CDR3 covers 10 residues. The CDR3 region is CASSAYEQYF. CDR3 nucleotides: TGTGCCAGCAGCGCTTACGAGCAGTACTTC.

In this sample, this clonotype turned up a few times. The chain recombines TRBV10-3 with TRBJ2-5; TRBD2 is a possible D gene (6 bases). The germline gives CDR1 ENHRY, CDR2 SYGVKD. This CDR3 spans 17 amino acids. V lost 0 bases to trimming and J lost 4 bases, with 18 bases between them. CDR3 nucleotides: TGTGCCATCAGTGAGTCGCGGGGCAGGGCGAGTGGAGAGACCCAGTACTTC. Its translation: CAISESRGRASGETQYF.

The chain joins TRBV6-5 to TRBJ1-5, with D possibly TRBD1 on 6 matching bases. The germline gives CDR1 MNHEY, CDR2 SVGAGI. V dropped 0 bases and J dropped 9 bases, with 18 bases sitting between them. CDR3 length: 16 amino acids. The CDR3 DNA reads TGTGCCAGCAGTTACTCGAGAGACAGGTCCTGGCTGCCCCAGCATTTT. Encoded protein: CASSYSRDRSWLPQHF.

This clonotype was picked up many times. This chain joins TRBV5-1 and TRBJ1-1; 9 nucleotides agree with TRBD1. Per germline, CDR1 SGHRS and CDR2 YFSETQ. This CDR3 is built from 17 residues. V dropped 0 bases and J dropped 6; count of bases not matched to a gene: 12. The CDR3 region has the DNA TGCGCCAGCAGCTTGGCCGGGACAGGGCATATTGGTCCTGAAGCTTTCTTT. As protein: CASSLAGTGHIGPEAFF. The full variable domain, its missing parts supplied by reference TRBV5-1 and TRBJ1-1, is KAGVTQTPRYLIKTRGQQVTLSCSPISGHRSVSWYQQTPGQGLQFLFEYFSETQRNKGNFPGRFSGRQFSNSRSEMNVSTLELGDSALYLCASSLAGTGHIGPEAFFGQGTRLTVV.

The gene calls are TRBV3-1 and TRBJ1-1; D unclear. The V and J ends lost 3 bases and 1 base respectively, with 9 bases between them. The CDR3 spans 14 residues. From germline, CDR1 is LGHDT and CDR2 YNNKEL (reference sequence). The CDR3: CASSHRTANTEAFF. The CDR3 DNA reads TGTGCCAGCAGCCACAGAACAGCGAACACTGAAGCTTTCTTT. Supplemented by reference TRBV3-1 and TRBJ1-1, the full variable domain reads DTAVSQTPKYLVTQMGNDKSIKCEQNLGHDTMYWYKQDSKKFLKIMFSYNNKELIINETVPNRFSPKSPDKAHLNLHINSLELGDSAVYFCASSHRTANTEAFFGQGTRLTVV.

This clonotype was seen a handful of times. V and J are TRBV7-2 and TRBJ2-1; D unclear. The germline CDR1 and CDR2 sequences are SGHTA and FQGNSA. The CDR3 length is 13 residues. V lost 3 bases, J lost 3 bases, and 6 bases lay in between. CDR3 nucleotides: TGTGCCAGCAGCTTCGGGCTCTACAATGAGCAGTTCTTC. This codes for CASSFGLYNEQFF.

The chain uses TRBV7-2 and TRBJ2-5; 8 bases agree with TRBD2. Trimming removed 3 bases from V and 9 bases from J; junction bases left unmatched: 12. CDR1 is SGHTA and CDR2 is FQGNSA in the germline V gene. The CDR3 sequence is 15 residues long. CDR3 sequence: CASSFGLAGNFPQYF. The DNA for the CDR3 is TGTGCCAGCAGCTTCGGTCTAGCGGGCAACTTTCCCCAGTACTTC.

The J gene is TRBJ2-1, the V gene TRBV11-1; 8 positions agree with TRBD2. J was trimmed by 1 base and V by 2 bases; bases with no gene match: 10. This CDR3 is 18 amino acids long. Per germline, CDR1 SGHAT and CDR2 FQDESV (reference sequence). The CDR3: CASSLPVRLAKSYNEQFF. The CDR3 DNA reads TGTGCCAGCAGCTTACCTGTAAGACTAGCGAAATCCTACAATGAGCAGTTCTTC.

J is TRBJ2-1 and V is TRBV6-2 or TRBV6-3; 10 bases are a match to TRBD2. CDR3 size: 15 residues. Germline V gene lookup returns CDR1 MNHEY and CDR2 SVGEGT. V gave up 7 bases and J gave up 4 bases; unmatched junction bases: 7. The chain's CDR3 is CASNEAGGPYNEQFF. The DNA for the CDR3 is TGTGCCAGCAACGAAGCGGGAGGGCCGTACAATGAGCAGTTCTTC.

The chain has TRBV6-4 and TRBJ2-1, with D possibly being TRBD1 (6 bases). Germline CDR1 MRHNA, CDR2 SNTAGT. The CDR3 extends over 15 amino acids. V was cut by 5 bases and J by 5 bases, with 16 bases left in between. The CDR3 loop reads CASSWSTQGNNEQFF. The CDR3 nucleotides read TGTGCCAGCAGTTGGTCCACACAGGGAAACAATGAGCAGTTCTTC.

In this sample, this clonotype turned up a few times. This chain links TRBV25-1 with TRBJ2-5; 10 nucleotides align to TRBD2. The V gene end was trimmed by 11 bases and the J gene end by 2 bases; junction bases not matched to a gene: 5. CDR1 is MGHDK, CDR2 SYGVNS, per germline. The CDR3 consists of 13 residues. Here the CDR3 DNA reads TGTGCCGGGTCACTAGCGGGACAAGAGACCCAGTACTTC. Amino acid sequence: CAGSLAGQETQYF.

The rearrangement joins TRBV27 to TRBJ2-6; D unclear. Per germline, CDR1 MNHEY and CDR2 SMNVEV (reference sequence). Trimming stripped 5 bases from V and 10 bases from J, with 15 bases between. CDR3 length equals 14 residues. The CDR3 sequence: CASSPTNAKNVLTF. CDR3 nucleotides: TGTGCCAGCAGTCCCACGAACGCGAAGAACGTCCTGACTTTC.

This rearrangement joins TRBV20-1 to TRBJ2-7; D unresolved. The germline V gene has CDR1 DFQATT and CDR2 SNEGSKA (reference sequence). The CDR3 contains 10 residues. Trimming stripped 3 bases from V and 3 bases from J, with 3 bases between. The CDR3 coding sequence is TGCAGTGCTAGTATCTACGAGCAGTACTTC. Protein sequence: CSASIYEQYF.

The CDR3 DNA follows: TGTGCCAGTACCCCCCAGTGGGGAAGAACTGAAGCTTTCTTT. Translated, it gives CASTPQWGRTEAFF. V usage is TRBV7-9 and J usage is TRBJ1-1, with D unclear. V lost 9 bases and J lost 5, with 19 bases in between. This CDR3 comprises 14 residues. Germline V CDR1 and CDR2: SEHNR, FQNEAQ (reference sequence).

The table lists this clonotype with a few counts. Relative to the germline gene, one junction end is altered; a read error may explain this. The rearrangement joins TRBV7-9 to TRBJ2-1, with TRBD2 matching over 11 bases. Germline V gene data show CDR1 as SEHNR and CDR2 as FQNEAQ (reference sequence). This CDR3 has 15 amino acids. The CDR3 nucleotides are TGTGCCAGCAGCCTAGCGGGGGGCCTTTGGAATGAGCAGTTCTTC. Protein sequence: CASSLAGGLWNEQFF.

The chain couples TRBV5-1 to TRBJ2-1; D tentatively reads TRBD1 or TRBD2 (5 bases each). The CDR3 contains 18 residues. The V end lost 4 bases, the J end lost 0 bases, and 20 bases lay between the germline ends. Per the germline V gene, CDR1 is SGHRS and CDR2 is YFSETQ. CDR3: CASSRAPGAVSSYNEQFF. The DNA of the CDR3 is TGCGCCAGCAGCAGGGCCCCCGGGGCGGTAAGCTCCTACAATGAGCAGTTCTTC.

This clonotype was seen ten or more times. The rearrangement joins TRBV12-3 or TRBV12-4 to TRBJ2-7; maybe TRBD2 (6 bases). The CDR3 sequence is 14 residues long. Trimming removed 1 base from V and 2 bases from J, with 9 bases in between. CDR3 nucleotides: TGTGCCAGCAGTTTAGGCGGGGACCCCTACGAGCAGTACTTC. Translation: CASSLGGDPYEQYF.

This clonotype was found a few times. The chain uses TRBV20-1 and TRBJ2-5; perhaps TRBD1 as D (6 bases). The CDR3 covers 14 residues. Trimming stripped 5 bases from V and 1 base from J, with 14 bases between. Germline V CDR1 and CDR2: DFQATT, SNEGSKA (reference sequence). CDR3 coding DNA: TGCAGTGCTCATCAGGGGCCCCTCCAAGAGACCCAGTACTTC. Its translation is CSAHQGPLQETQYF.

The chain links TRBV15 to TRBJ2-7, with a weak D call TRBD1 (6 bases). This CDR3 contains 16 residues. The V gene lost 2 bases and the J gene lost 3 bases, with 17 bases spanning the gap. Germline V gene sequence: CDR1 LNHNV, CDR2 YYDKDF (reference sequence). The CDR3 DNA reads TGTGCCACCAGCAGAAAAACCGGGACACCGCTCTACGAGCAGTACTTC. This encodes CATSRKTGTPLYEQYF.

This clonotype was detected only a few times. The CDR3 nucleotides are TGTGCCAGCAGCGTAGAGATAGGCGGGAACACTGAAGCTTTCTTT. This translates into CASSVEIGGNTEAFF. This sequence joins TRBV9 and TRBJ1-1; D unclear. The ends were cut back, 0 bases at V and 1 base at J, with 10 bases in the middle. The CDR3 totals 15 residues. Per the germline V gene, CDR1 is SGDLS and CDR2 is YYNGEE.

The chain employs TRBV6-2 or TRBV6-3 and TRBJ2-2, with unresolved D. The V gene's germline CDR1 is MNHEY and CDR2 SVGEGT. The CDR3 extends over 14 amino acids. V lost 5 bases to trimming and J lost 3 bases, with 10 bases between them. CDR3 sequence (DNA): TGTGCCAGCAGTAGGGTCTCGGACACCGGGGAGCTGTTTTTT. Residues: CASSRVSDTGELFF.

The CDR3 region is CASSQDRFSPSYEQYF. Written as DNA, the CDR3 is TGCGCCAGCAGCCAAGATAGGTTTTCCCCTTCCTACGAGCAGTACTTC. This rearrangement joins TRBV4-3 to TRBJ2-7; no clear D gene. The CDR3 length is 16 residues. The germline V and J ends were trimmed by 0 bases and 1 base, with 13 bases remaining between them. The germline V gene has CDR1 LGHNA and CDR2 YSLEER.

This clonotype was observed a few times. This chain links TRBV10-3 with TRBJ2-1; 7 positions match TRBD2. Looked up from germline, CDR1 is ENHRY and CDR2 is SYGVKD. The CDR3 consists of 15 residues. Trimming took 4 bases from V and 3 from J; bases not matched to a gene: 6. CDR3 protein: CAISVTGTNYNEQFF. The CDR3 nucleotides read TGTGCCATCAGTGTAACCGGGACTAACTACAATGAGCAGTTCTTC.

The chain links TRBV7-8 to TRBJ2-2, with 7 bases lining up with TRBD2. J was trimmed by 2 bases and V by 4 bases; bases with no gene match: 4. Germline lookup yields CDR1 SGHVS and CDR2 FQNEAQ. CDR3 length: 15 amino acids. The CDR3 protein is CASSYQTSNTGELFF. For the CDR3, the DNA is TGTGCCAGCAGCTACCAGACTAGCAACACCGGGGAGCTGTTTTTT.

This clonotype was detected ten times or more. The genes are TRBV5-1 and TRBJ1-2; 9 nucleotides align to TRBD1. With 3 bases clipped from V and 6 bases from J, the junction kept 0 bases outside the gene matches. The CDR3 consists of 12 residues. Germline assignment: CDR1 SGHRS and CDR2 YFSETQ. The CDR3 DNA follows: TGCGCCAGCAGCTGGGACAGGGATGGCTACACCTTC. Translated: CASSWDRDGYTF.

The table lists this clonotype with a few counts. CDR3 protein: CSVSRDLNTGELFF. The CDR3 coding sequence is TGCAGCGTTTCCCGGGACTTGAACACCGGGGAGCTGTTTTTT. The chain recombines TRBV29-1 with TRBJ2-2; possibly TRBD2 for D (6 bases). The V gene's germline CDR1 is SQVTM and CDR2 ANQGSEA. The CDR3 contains 14 residues. Trimming shortened V by 5 bases and J by 1 base, and 11 bases separated the two germline ends.

The V and J genes are TRBV6-2 or TRBV6-3 and TRBJ2-7; 7 bases match TRBD2. V was pared by 1 base and J by 3 bases, with 6 bases of the junction left unmatched. The CDR3 runs to 15 residues. Germline values: CDR1 MNHEY, CDR2 SVGEGT. The CDR3 region has the DNA TGTGCCAGCAGTTACTTGGCGGGAGATTTCTACGAGCAGTACTTC. Its translation is CASSYLAGDFYEQYF.

This clonotype came up a few times. The genes are TRBV7-9 and TRBJ2-7, with D perhaps matching TRBD2 (6 bases). The CDR3 covers 16 residues. V lost 5 bases to trimming and J lost 0 bases, with 17 bases between them. Germline values: CDR1 SEHNR, CDR2 FQNEAQ (reference sequence). The CDR3 protein is CASSPGVWSPSYEQYF. The CDR3 DNA sequence: TGTGCCAGCAGCCCGGGGGTTTGGAGCCCCTCCTACGAGCAGTACTTC.

This rearrangement joins TRBV7-9 to TRBJ2-1; 10 bases agree with TRBD2. Germline V gives CDR1 SEHNR, CDR2 FQNEAQ (reference sequence). The length of the CDR3 is 14 residues. Trimming cost V 9 bases and J 5 bases; bases outside gene matches: 7. The CDR3, as DNA: TGTGCCAGTACGACTAGCGGGCTGAACAATGAGCAGTTCTTC. Translation: CASTTSGLNNEQFF.